These 5 T cell receptor beta chains came from one sample sequenced in a study of blood T cell repertoires in COVID-19. The method was immunoSEQ multiplex PCR; TCRdb's version includes in-frame clones alone and lacks a portion of them. This sample has some 190,000 clones; over 70% occur once, and the top ten carry 6.9%. Material for sequencing was peripheral blood. These TCRs come from a man in his 60s with acute or convalescent COVID-19.

In its sample, this clone was seen a few times. The chain links TRBV3-1 (or the pseudogene TRBV3-2) to TRBJ2-1; perhaps TRBD2 as D (5 bases). Germline V gene data show CDR1 as LGHDT and CDR2 as YNNKEL (reference sequence). V was pared by 2 bases and J by 5 bases, with 16 bases between. This CDR3 is 16 amino acids long. As DNA, the CDR3 is TGTGCCAGCAGCCAATATAAGGGAGAGGTTCACAATGAGCAGTTCTTC. It is translated as CASSQYKGEVHNEQFF.

The rearrangement joins TRBV4-3 to TRBJ1-4, with 11 bases lining up with TRBD1. The CDR3 is 14 residues long. With 4 bases clipped from V and 8 bases from J, the junction kept 3 bases outside the gene matches. Germline V gives CDR1 LGHNA, CDR2 YSLEER. The CDR3 sequence is CASSPDRGQEKLFF. In DNA, the CDR3 is TGCGCCAGCAGCCCGGACAGGGGGCAAGAAAAACTGTTTTTT.

The rearrangement joins TRBV5-1 to TRBJ1-3, with D possibly matching TRBD1 (5 bases). Between the trimmed V and J ends, which lost 4 bases and 2 bases, there was a span of 13 bases. The germline gives CDR1 SGHRS, CDR2 YFSETQ. This CDR3 region has 15 residues. The CDR3 reads CASSDQRGTGNTIYF. The CDR3 DNA reads TGCGCCAGCAGCGATCAGCGGGGGACTGGAAACACCATATATTTT.

The chain employs TRBV10-3 and TRBJ1-2; D gene ambiguous. CDR1 is ENHRY and CDR2 is SYGVKD in the germline V gene. The CDR3 has 16 residues. The ends were cut back, 0 bases at V and 3 bases at J, with 14 bases in the middle. Written as DNA, the CDR3 is TGTGCCATCAGTGAGTCGCTGGGTGGAGGGCACTATGGCTACACCTTC. This sequence encodes CAISESLGGGHYGYTF.

This chain connects TRBV4-3 to TRBJ1-3, with D maybe TRBD1 (5 bases). The CDR3 totals 17 residues. In germline, CDR1 is LGHNA, CDR2 YSLEER. V dropped 5 bases and J dropped 0 bases, with 17 bases sitting between them. The CDR3 is CASSGQGGTRSGNTIYF. The CDR3 nucleotides read TGCGCCAGCAGCGGGCAGGGAGGGACCCGCTCTGGAAACACCATATATTTT.